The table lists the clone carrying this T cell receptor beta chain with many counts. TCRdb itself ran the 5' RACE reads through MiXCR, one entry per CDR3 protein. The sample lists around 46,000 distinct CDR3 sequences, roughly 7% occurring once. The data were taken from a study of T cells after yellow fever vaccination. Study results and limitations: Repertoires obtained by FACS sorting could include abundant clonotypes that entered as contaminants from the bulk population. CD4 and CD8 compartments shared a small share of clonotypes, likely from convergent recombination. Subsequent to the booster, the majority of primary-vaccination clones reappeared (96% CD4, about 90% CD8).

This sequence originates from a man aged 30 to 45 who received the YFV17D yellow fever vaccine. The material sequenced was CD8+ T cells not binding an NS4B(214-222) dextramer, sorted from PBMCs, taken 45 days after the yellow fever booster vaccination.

Here the CDR3 DNA reads TGTGCCAGCAGAGGGGGGGCCTCCTACGAGCAGTACTTC. It translates to CASRGGASYEQYF. The chain combines TRBV27 with TRBJ2-7, with D possibly matching TRBD2 (7 bases). The germline CDR1 and CDR2 sequences are MNHEY and SMNVEV (reference sequence). The V and J ends lost 6 bases and 0 bases respectively, with 9 bases between them. The length of the CDR3 is 13 residues.